The 21 T cell receptor beta chains listed next were all sequenced from one sample in a study of cytomegalovirus exposure and HLA in healthy donors. With 60 Vbeta and 13 Jbeta primers, the PCR was carried out. Profiling relied on immunoSEQ multiplex PCR, and the TCRdb table lists in-frame clones only, not all of them. The sample lists 150,000 to 200,000 clones, 60% to 80% occurring once. The sequenced material came from PBMCs. The source of these receptors is a man between 18 and 35 years old in good health and CMV-seropositive.

This chain joins TRBV19 and TRBJ2-3, with TRBD2 matching 13 bases. The CDR3 is made up of 16 amino acids. Unmatched junction bases numbered 4, after V lost 5 bases and J lost 2 bases. Germline CDR1 reads LNHDA; CDR2 reads SQIVND (reference sequence). CDR3 region: CASSPGLAGATDTQYF. As DNA, the CDR3 is TGTGCCAGTAGTCCAGGACTAGCGGGGGCCACAGATACGCAGTATTTT.

The V call is TRBV28, the J call TRBJ1-1; the D is unclear. Germline CDR1 reads MDHEN; CDR2 reads SYDVKM. Trimming took 5 bases from V and 5 from J, leaving 18 bases between them. CDR3 length: 15 amino acids. The CDR3 spells CASSRSRLWRTEAFF. The CDR3 bases are TGTGCCAGCAGTCGATCCCGACTGTGGCGGACTGAAGCTTTCTTT.

This clone was seen a handful of times. The chain combines TRBV2 with TRBJ1-6; no reliable D call. The germline CDR1 and CDR2 sequences are SNHLY and FYNNEI. The CDR3 has 13 residues. With 10 bases removed from V and 7 bases from J, the gap between germline ends came to 14 bases. CDR3 nucleotide sequence: TGTGCCACCTCGTCGCGGGAAAATTCACCCCTCCACTTT. Encoded protein: CATSSRENSPLHF.

The V and J genes are TRBV11-3 and TRBJ1-2, with no clear D. CDR1 is SGHNT and CDR2 is YENEEA in the germline V gene. Trimming stripped 5 bases from V and 4 bases from J, with 14 bases between. The length of the CDR3 is 14 residues. The CDR3 nucleotides read TGTGCCAGCAGCCGGGAGGCAAGAACCTATGGCTACACCTTC. As protein: CASSREARTYGYTF.

Only a few counts were recorded for this clone. The chain recombines TRBV7-9 with TRBJ2-2; 8 bases match TRBD2. Germline CDR1 and CDR2: SEHNR and FQNEAQ (reference sequence). The CDR3 runs to 16 residues. Trimming took 5 bases from V and 4 from J; bases not matched to a gene: 9. CDR3 sequence reads: CASSLLSGTGTGELFF. The DNA of the CDR3 is TGTGCCAGCAGCCTCCTTAGCGGGACGGGCACCGGGGAGCTGTTTTTT.

The sample holds a few counts of this clone. The chain links TRBV9 to TRBJ1-1; D uncertain. Germline V gene lookup returns CDR1 SGDLS and CDR2 YYNGEE. The CDR3 consists of 15 residues. Trimming cost V 4 bases and J 3 bases, with 16 bases left between them. The CDR3 bases are TGTGCCAGCAGCCCAGACCCGCGGAGGGACACTGAAGCTTTCTTT. Translated: CASSPDPRRDTEAFF. The full variable domain, with the rest looked up from reference TRBV9 and TRBJ1-1, is DSGVTQTPKHLITATGQRVTLRCSPRSGDLSVYWYQQSLDQGLQFLIQYYNGEERAKGNILERFSAQQFPDLHSELNLSSLELGDSALYFCASSPDPRRDTEAFFGQGTRLTVV.

V usage is TRBV6-6 and J usage is TRBJ2-1; maybe TRBD2 (6 bases). The V gene lost 8 bases and the J gene lost 6 bases, with 14 bases spanning the gap. CDR1 is MNHNY and CDR2 is SVGAGI in the germline V gene (reference sequence). The CDR3 sequence is 13 residues long. The CDR3 DNA sequence: TGTGCCAGCGGCCGGGAGCCGGGCAATGAGCAGTTCTTC. It translates to CASGREPGNEQFF.

The chain uses TRBV29-1 and TRBJ2-2; TRBD1 matches at 7 bases. The CDR3 is 13 residues long. Germline trimming cut 7 bases from V and 2 bases from J; bases unmatched to any gene: 4. Germline V gene data show CDR1 as SQVTM and CDR2 as ANQGSEA. This CDR3 is CSGRDSNTGELFF. In nucleotides, the CDR3 is TGCAGCGGAAGGGACAGTAACACCGGGGAGCTGTTTTTT.

The chain carries TRBV25-1 and TRBJ2-2; D is undetermined. The V gene lost 0 bases and the J gene lost 7 bases, with 6 bases spanning the gap. The CDR3 length is 13 residues. Germline loops: CDR1 MGHDK, CDR2 SYGVNS. CDR3 sequence: CASSEYPSGELFF. CDR3 sequence (DNA): TGTGCCAGCAGTGAATACCCCAGCGGGGAGCTGTTTTTT.

This clone was picked up a small number of times. This chain connects TRBV6-4 to TRBJ2-7; 8 positions agree with TRBD2. Germline V gene sequence: CDR1 MRHNA, CDR2 SNTAGT. V trimming: 3 bases; J trimming: 7 bases; junction bases outside the gene matches: 8. There are 14 residues in the CDR3. CDR3 sequence (DNA): TGTGCCAGCAGTGAGCCCGAGCGGGGGTGGGAGCAGTACGTC. As protein: CASSEPERGWEQYV.

The chain joins TRBV6-5 to TRBJ1-5; no reliable D call. The CDR3 contains 14 residues. CDR1 and CDR2 from the germline V gene are MNHEY and SVGAGI. Trimming shortened V by 5 bases and J by 11 bases, and 19 bases separated the two germline ends. The CDR3 sequence is CASSPSTPQSTQHF. The CDR3 DNA is TGTGCCAGCAGTCCGTCGACACCGCAGAGTACCCAGCATTTT.

This chain connects TRBV6-1 to TRBJ2-7; D perhaps matches TRBD1 (5 bases). Trimming pared 1 base from V and 6 bases from J, leaving 10 bases between. The germline gives CDR1 MNHNS, CDR2 SASEGT. CDR3 length equals 13 residues. CDR3 in amino acids: CASSEGGEIEQYV. The CDR3 DNA reads TGTGCCAGCAGTGAAGGGGGCGAGATCGAGCAGTACGTC.

The V and J genes are TRBV6-1 and TRBJ2-7; TRBD2 is a possible D gene (5 bases). The CDR3 totals 14 residues. The V gene's germline CDR1 is MNHNS and CDR2 SASEGT. Trimming took 0 bases from V and 4 from J, leaving 10 bases between them. The CDR3 here is CASSEAGRLYEQYV. CDR3 DNA sequence: TGTGCCAGCAGTGAAGCTGGCCGACTATACGAGCAGTACGTC.

The chain has TRBV7-2 and TRBJ1-2, with a weak D call TRBD1 (6 bases). The ends were cut back, 0 bases at V and 5 bases at J, with 22 bases in the middle. The CDR3 has 18 amino acids. Germline loops: CDR1 SGHTA, CDR2 FQGNSA. CDR3 bases: TGTGCCAGCAGCTTAGCTCGGTCTTATCTCCCAGGGGAGTATGGCTACACCTTC. It codes for CASSLARSYLPGEYGYTF.

The chain links TRBV10-3 to TRBJ1-1; D may be TRBD1 (5 bases). Trimming took off 5 bases at V and 1 base at J, with 14 bases between the two ends. The CDR3 has 15 residues. CDR1 is ENHRY, CDR2 SYGVKD, per germline. CDR3 in amino acids: CAISNWGGANTEAFF. The CDR3 DNA sequence: TGTGCCATCAGTAATTGGGGCGGGGCGAACACTGAAGCTTTCTTT.

J is TRBJ1-5 and V is TRBV18; no clear D. The CDR3 sequence is 14 residues long. Germline V gene data show CDR1 as KGHSH and CDR2 as LQKENI. Trimming shortened V by 3 bases and J by 6 bases, and 12 bases separated the two germline ends. The CDR3, as DNA: TGTGCCAGCTCACCGGTACGGGAACGTCAGCCCCAGCATTTT. Protein sequence: CASSPVRERQPQHF.

The chain is built from TRBV19 and TRBJ1-5; possible D gene TRBD1, 5 bases. CDR3 length: 13 amino acids. The V and J ends lost 5 bases and 4 bases respectively, with 9 bases between them. Germline CDR1 LNHDA, CDR2 SQIVND (reference sequence). The CDR3 DNA is TGTGCCAGTAGTCTGCGGGGGAATCAGCCCCAGCATTTT. It specifies CASSLRGNQPQHF.

The CDR3 coding sequence is TGTGCCAGCAGTGAAGGGCTAGGTCATACGCAGTATTTT. This encodes CASSEGLGHTQYF. The J gene is TRBJ2-3, the V gene TRBV6-1; D is unresolved. CDR3 length: 13 amino acids. CDR1 is MNHNS, CDR2 SASEGT, per germline. V was clipped by 1 base and J by 7 bases, with 9 bases between them.

The rearrangement links TRBV19 to TRBJ2-4, with TRBD1 as a possible D gene (5 bases). Germline-derived CDR1 and CDR2 are LNHDA and SQIVND (reference sequence). The CDR3 has 15 residues. The V and J ends lost 5 bases and 0 bases respectively, with 11 bases between them. The CDR3 sequence is CASSRTFLAKNIQYF. In DNA, the CDR3 is TGTGCCAGTAGTCGGACATTCTTAGCCAAAAACATTCAGTACTTC.

The sample holds a few counts of this clone. The rearrangement links TRBV30 to TRBJ2-7, with 7 nucleotides matching TRBD1. This CDR3 contains 13 residues. Germline V gene sequence: CDR1 GTSNPN, CDR2 SVGIG (reference sequence). J was trimmed by 5 bases and V by 2 bases; bases with no gene match: 6. CDR3 amino acids: CAWSLGQRDEQYV. The CDR3 bases are TGTGCCTGGAGTCTGGGACAGCGAGACGAGCAGTACGTC.

This chain connects TRBV29-1 to TRBJ2-1; 11 bases map to TRBD2. CDR1 is SQVTM, CDR2 ANQGSEA, per germline. The CDR3 spans 20 residues. Unmatched junction bases numbered 22, after V lost 7 bases and J lost 2 bases. CDR3 sequence reads: CSAFSEQVLAGEGTYNEQFF. CDR3 coding DNA: TGCAGCGCTTTTTCCGAGCAAGTACTAGCGGGAGAAGGGACCTACAATGAGCAGTTCTTC.